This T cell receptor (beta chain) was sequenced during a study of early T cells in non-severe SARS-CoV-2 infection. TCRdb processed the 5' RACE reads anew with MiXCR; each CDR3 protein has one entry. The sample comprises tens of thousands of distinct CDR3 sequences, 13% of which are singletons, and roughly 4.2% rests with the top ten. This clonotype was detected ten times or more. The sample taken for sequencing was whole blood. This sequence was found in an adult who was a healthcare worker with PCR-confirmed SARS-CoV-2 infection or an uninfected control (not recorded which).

CDR3 bases: TGTGCCAGCAGCTTGAGGGGGGACATACTGTGGAATGGCTACACCTTC. Residues: CASSLRGDILWNGYTF. The rearrangement links TRBV5-5 to TRBJ1-2; TRBD1 might be the D (6 bases). V dropped 1 base and J dropped 6 bases, with 19 bases sitting between them. Germline lookup yields CDR1 SGHKS and CDR2 YYEKEE (reference sequence). CDR3 length equals 16 residues. The full variable domain, in which reference TRBV5-5 and TRBJ1-2 provide the parts outside the CDR3, is DAGVTQSPTHLIKTRGQQVTLRCSPISGHKSVSWYQQVLGQGPQFIFQYYEKEERGRGNFPDRFSARQFPNYSSELNVNALLLGDSALYLCASSLRGDILWNGYTFGSGTRLTVV.